The TCR beta chain under discussion was sequenced for a study of blood T cell repertoires in COVID-19. Study-level information: From T cells, B-cell-depleted T cells, or PBMCs came the material, which was cDNA or gDNA.

The ends were cut back, 4 bases at V and 3 bases at J, with 9 bases in the middle. The CDR3 loop spans 14 amino acids. Germline assignment: CDR1 PRHDT and CDR2 FYEKMQ (reference sequence). Libraries were prepared by immunoSEQ multiplex PCR; TCRdb keeps only in-frame clonotypes and omits some of them. Of about 170,000 clones in the sample, about 80% are singletons; the top ten hold approximately 2.5%. This receptor was taken from a human donor with acute or convalescent COVID-19. The donor label of this sample is uncertain. The chain recombines TRBV13 with TRBJ1-4; no reliable D call. Sequencing was carried out using peripheral blood. The DNA for the CDR3 is TGTGCCAGCAGCTACGGCGGATCTAATGAAAAACTGTTTTTT. Translating gives CASSYGGSNEKLFF.